Listed here are 29 T cell receptor beta chains from one sample, sequenced in a study of T cell changes during pregnancy in multiple sclerosis. Profiled with immunoSEQ multiplex PCR; TCRdb holds only in-frame clones, not every one. The sample consists of 70,000 to 80,000 clones, 88% of them appearing once. The source was peripheral blood, collected before pregnancy. The source is a female donor with multiple sclerosis, enrolled in a pregnancy study.

The chain carries TRBV27 and TRBJ2-7; 7 bases match TRBD2. CDR1 is MNHEY, CDR2 SMNVEV, per germline (reference sequence). The CDR3 loop spans 15 amino acids. With V trimmed by 2 bases and J by 2 bases, 6 bases remained unmatched. DNA for the CDR3: TGTGCCAGCAGTTTAACGGGAGGCTTCGCCTACGAGCAGTACTTC. Translated: CASSLTGGFAYEQYF.

The CDR3 here is CASSKAQRDPGGLETQYF. The DNA of the CDR3 is TGTGCCAGCAGCAAAGCGCAGAGGGATCCCGGAGGGCTGGAGACCCAGTACTTC. V is TRBV21-1 and J is TRBJ2-5; TRBD2, as called in the table, went unchecked against the DNA. TRBV21-1 is noted as a pseudogene. The CDR3 has 18 amino acids.

The genes are TRBV30 and TRBJ1-2; maybe TRBD1 (5 bases). Looked up from germline, CDR1 is GTSNPN and CDR2 is SVGIG (reference sequence). The CDR3 runs 14 residues. V lost 4 bases, J lost 1 base, and 13 bases lay in between. The CDR3 nucleotides read TGTGCCTGGATACGACAGCCGGGTAACTATGGCTACACCTTC. Translated: CAWIRQPGNYGYTF.

This chain links TRBV7-9 with TRBJ1-2; D remains unclear. Per germline, CDR1 SEHNR and CDR2 FQNEAQ (reference sequence). V was clipped by 5 bases and J by 8 bases, with 15 bases between them. The CDR3 loop spans 13 amino acids. CDR3 in DNA: TGTGCCAGCAGCCCGGGGAGTCCGGGCGGCTACACCTTC. This translates into CASSPGSPGGYTF.

The chain couples TRBV30 to TRBJ1-5, with D possibly TRBD1 on 6 matching bases. Deletions cut 2 bases from V and 9 bases from J, with 11 bases between. Germline lookup yields CDR1 GTSNPN and CDR2 SVGIG (reference sequence). The CDR3 is 12 residues long. CDR3 in amino acids: CAWSYRVGPQHF. CDR3 bases: TGTGCCTGGAGTTACAGGGTCGGGCCCCAGCATTTT.

The chain has TRBV19 and TRBJ1-5; D gene ambiguous. The CDR3 is 13 residues long. Germline V CDR1 and CDR2: LNHDA, SQIVND (reference sequence). Trimming took 3 bases from V and 4 from J, leaving 7 bases between them. The CDR3 loop is CASSISSNQPQHF. In DNA, the CDR3 is TGTGCCAGTAGTATCTCCTCGAATCAGCCCCAGCATTTT.

This clone has more than one count but fewer than ten. The V and J genes are TRBV2 and TRBJ1-2; a possible D gene is TRBD1 (5 bases). Germline CDR1 reads SNHLY; CDR2 reads FYNNEI. The CDR3 runs to 13 residues. V dropped 7 bases and J dropped 8 bases, with 17 bases sitting between them. The DNA of the CDR3 is TGTGCCAGCACCAGGAGGGCCGGGGGAGGCTACACCTTC. Translating gives CASTRRAGGGYTF.

This clone showed up just once. This chain joins TRBV6-5 and TRBJ2-7, with 14 bases lining up with TRBD2. Germline V lookup: CDR1 MNHEY, CDR2 SVGAGI. V lost 5 bases, J lost 5 bases, and 5 bases stayed unmatched. CDR3 size: 15 residues. The CDR3 protein is CASSQGLAGAHEQYF. The CDR3 DNA sequence: TGTGCCAGCAGTCAGGGACTAGCGGGAGCCCACGAGCAGTACTTC.

The genes are TRBV18 and TRBJ2-7, with unresolved D. The V gene lost 0 bases and the J gene lost 0 bases, with 3 bases spanning the gap. CDR1 and CDR2 from the germline V gene are KGHSH and LQKENI. This CDR3 contains 13 residues. Here the CDR3 DNA reads TGTGCCAGCTCACCACCCAGCTCCTACGAGCAGTACTTC. It yields the protein CASSPPSSYEQYF.

The J gene is TRBJ1-1, the V gene TRBV6-1; 7 nucleotides line up with TRBD1. Germline loops: CDR1 MNHNS, CDR2 SASEGT. The CDR3 extends over 13 amino acids. J was trimmed by 4 bases and V by 5 bases; bases with no gene match: 4. The CDR3 here is CASSISGGTEAFF. The CDR3 DNA reads TGTGCCAGCAGTATCTCAGGGGGCACTGAAGCTTTCTTT.

The chain has TRBV4-3 and TRBJ1-1, with D possibly TRBD1 on 6 matching bases. The CDR3 is made up of 14 amino acids. Trimming pared 4 bases from V and 1 base from J, leaving 10 bases between. The germline V gene encodes CDR1 LGHNA and CDR2 YSLEER. The CDR3 nucleotides are TGCGCCAGCAGCCCGATACAGGGGAACACTGAAGCTTTCTTT. Translating gives CASSPIQGNTEAFF.

This chain joins TRBV30 and TRBJ1-4; 8 nucleotides agree with TRBD1. The germline V gene has CDR1 GTSNPN and CDR2 SVGIG (reference sequence). The trim removed 3 bases at V and 5 bases at J, leaving 5 bases unmatched. The CDR3 is 14 amino acids. The CDR3 is CAWSVQGVNEKLFF. CDR3 DNA: TGTGCCTGGAGCGTACAGGGGGTGAATGAAAAACTGTTTTTT.

The V gene is TRBV11-2, the J gene TRBJ2-5, with 10 bases matching TRBD1. Germline CDR1 reads SGHAT; CDR2 reads FQNNGV. V lost 5 bases to trimming and J lost 5 bases; unmatched junction nucleotides: 11. The CDR3 has 16 residues. CDR3 protein: CASSGTRDRGYETQYF. DNA for the CDR3: TGTGCCAGCAGCGGCACCCGGGACAGGGGCTATGAGACCCAGTACTTC.

V gene TRBV27 combines with J gene TRBJ1-1; 7 bases align to TRBD1. CDR1 and CDR2 (germline): MNHEY, SMNVEV (reference sequence). Unmatched junction bases numbered 9, after V lost 2 bases and J lost 0 bases. The CDR3 extends over 17 amino acids. The CDR3 DNA follows: TGTGCCAGCAGTTTAATAGCCTTCGGGACAGTGAACACTGAAGCTTTCTTT. Its protein is CASSLIAFGTVNTEAFF.

The chain employs TRBV14 and TRBJ1-1; D uncertain. Deletions cut 0 bases from V and 0 bases from J, with 5 bases between. The CDR3 is 14 residues long. Germline CDR1 and CDR2: SGHDN and FVKESK. CDR3 in amino acids: CASSQEQMNTEAFF. The CDR3 DNA sequence: TGTGCCAGCAGCCAAGAACAGATGAACACTGAAGCTTTCTTT.

The V gene is TRBV29-1, the J gene TRBJ1-2, with unresolved D. Deletions cut 2 bases from V and 4 bases from J, with 11 bases between. The CDR3 totals 13 residues. Germline V gives CDR1 SQVTM, CDR2 ANQGSEA. The CDR3 region has the DNA TGCAGCGTTGAAACGGGATTGGGCTATGGCTACACCTTC. This encodes CSVETGLGYGYTF.

This clone came up many times. The rearrangement links TRBV4-3 to TRBJ2-1, with 12 bases matching TRBD2. CDR1 and CDR2 (germline): LGHNA, YSLEER. V was clipped by 0 bases and J by 6 bases; unmatched bases: 3. This CDR3 has 16 residues. The CDR3 DNA reads TGCGCCAGCAGCCAAGAACCTAGCGGGGGGGCCAATGAGCAGTTCTTC. It yields the protein CASSQEPSGGANEQFF.

The rearrangement links TRBV2 to TRBJ1-3; the D gene is possibly TRBD1 (5 bases). Looked up from germline, CDR1 is SNHLY and CDR2 is FYNNEI. There are 16 residues in the CDR3. Trimming took off 6 bases at V and 0 bases at J, with 15 bases between the two ends. CDR3 protein: CASSLETVVSGNTIYF. CDR3 nucleotide sequence: TGTGCCAGCAGCCTCGAGACAGTTGTCTCTGGAAACACCATATATTTT. Filled out from reference TRBV2 and TRBJ1-3, the complete variable domain reads EPEVTQTPSHQVTQMGQEVILRCVPISNHLYFYWYRQILGQKVEFLVSFYNNEISEKSEIFDDQFSVERPDGSNFTLKIRSTKLEDSAMYFCASSLETVVSGNTIYFGEGSWLTVV.

The rearrangement links TRBV4-3 to TRBJ2-2; D gene unclear. The CDR3 contains 13 residues. CDR1 is LGHNA and CDR2 is YSLEER in the germline V gene. Trimming took off 4 bases at V and 0 bases at J, with 3 bases between the two ends. CDR3 sequence: CASSRANTGELFF. CDR3 nucleotides: TGCGCCAGCAGCCGCGCGAACACCGGGGAGCTGTTTTTT.

The chain's CDR3 is CASSLRSGSEAFF. In DNA, the CDR3 is TGTGCCAGCAGCTTAAGATCGGGGTCTGAAGCTTTCTTT. V is TRBV11-3 and J is TRBJ1-1, with D uncertain. Germline V gene lookup returns CDR1 SGHNT and CDR2 YENEEA. The CDR3 totals 13 residues. Trimming cost V 2 bases and J 6 bases, with 10 bases left between them. Looking up the rest from reference TRBV11-3 and TRBJ1-1 gives the full variable domain: EAGVVQSPRYKIIEKKQPVAFWCNPISGHNTLYWYLQNLGQGPELLIRYENEEAVDDSQLPKDRFSAERLKGVDSTLKIQPAELGDSAVYLCASSLRSGSEAFFGQGTRLTVV.

The V call is TRBV12-1, the J call TRBJ1-6; the table's D call of TRBD1 was not tested on the DNA. TRBV12-1 is a pseudogene locus. The CDR3 covers 19 residues. The CDR3 protein is CARGQGFPSRCSYNSPLHF. In nucleotides, the CDR3 is TGTGCCAGGGGTCAGGGATTTCCCTCGCGGTGCTCCTATAATTCACCCCTCCACTTT.

This clone came up once. The chain links TRBV5-1 to TRBJ1-1; D ambiguous. V was cut by 1 base and J by 0 bases, with 7 bases left in between. CDR3 length equals 14 residues. The germline V gene has CDR1 SGHRS and CDR2 YFSETQ. The CDR3 here is CASSLIEVNTEAFF. The CDR3 region has the DNA TGCGCCAGCAGCTTGATTGAGGTGAACACTGAAGCTTTCTTT.

The rearrangement links TRBV19 to TRBJ2-7; the match to TRBD1 covers 9 bases. From germline, CDR1 is LNHDA and CDR2 SQIVND (reference sequence). The CDR3 consists of 13 residues. J lost 6 bases, V lost 6 bases, and 6 bases had no gene match. The CDR3 coding sequence is TGTGCCAGTAGGGGGACAGGGTCCCGCGAGCAGTACTTC. As protein: CASRGTGSREQYF.

This chain connects TRBV28 to TRBJ1-2; weak D call: TRBD1 (6 bases). Trimming pared 7 bases from V and 4 bases from J, leaving 22 bases between. The CDR3 contains 16 residues. In germline, CDR1 is MDHEN, CDR2 SYDVKM. The DNA for the CDR3 is TGTGCCAGCACATCTACCGTGACAGGCTCAATCTATGGCTACACCTTC. Its protein product is CASTSTVTGSIYGYTF.

V usage is TRBV25-1 and J usage is TRBJ2-7; 11 nucleotides line up with TRBD1. After removal of 2 bases from V and 1 base from J, the junction contained 4 bases not matched to a gene. The germline gives CDR1 MGHDK, CDR2 SYGVNS. The CDR3 loop spans 16 amino acids. The CDR3 sequence is CASSEGTGGFSYEQYF. CDR3 DNA sequence: TGTGCCAGCAGTGAAGGGACAGGGGGATTTTCCTACGAGCAGTACTTC.

This chain uses TRBV4-2 with TRBJ1-5, with 11 positions matching TRBD1. The J segment lost 2 bases and the V segment lost 0 bases, leaving 12 bases of the junction unmatched. Germline assignment: CDR1 LGHNA and CDR2 YNFKEQ. This CDR3 contains 20 residues. CDR3 nucleotide sequence: TGTGCCAGCAGCCAAGACCTTGGGGGGACAGGGGGAATTGGCAATCAGCCCCAGCATTTT. This sequence encodes CASSQDLGGTGGIGNQPQHF.

The chain is built from TRBV7-2 and TRBJ2-3; the match to TRBD1 covers 9 bases. Unmatched junction bases numbered 5, after V lost 4 bases and J lost 6 bases. CDR3 length equals 14 residues. CDR1 is SGHTA and CDR2 is FQGNSA in the germline V gene. The CDR3 loop reads CASSSRQGVDTQYF. The CDR3 DNA reads TGTGCCAGCAGCTCAAGACAGGGGGTGGATACGCAGTATTTT.

The V call is TRBV30, the J call TRBJ1-1, with a tentative D call TRBD1 (6 bases). The germline V gene encodes CDR1 GTSNPN and CDR2 SVGIG (reference sequence). CDR3 length equals 13 residues. V lost 0 bases, J lost 3 bases, and 8 bases lay in between. CDR3 nucleotides: TGTGCCTGGAGTGTACAGGGAGACACTGAAGCTTTCTTT. Translation gives CAWSVQGDTEAFF.

The chain employs TRBV2 and TRBJ1-1; TRBD1 might be the D (6 bases). CDR3 length: 13 residues. Germline CDR1 and CDR2: SNHLY and FYNNEI. The V end was cut by 5 bases, the J end by 6 bases, with 13 bases between. The CDR3 reads CASSQDSGAEAFF. The CDR3 DNA follows: TGTGCCAGCAGTCAGGACAGCGGCGCTGAAGCTTTCTTT.